This is a list of T cell receptor beta chains from one sample in a study of early T cells in non-severe SARS-CoV-2 infection. TCRdb re-called the 5' RACE reads with MiXCR, one entry per CDR3 protein. The top ten clones hold about 4.3% of a sample with fewer than 65,000 distinct CDR3 sequences, under 11% of them seen once. Material for sequencing was whole blood. The receptor source for this set is an adult who was a healthcare worker with PCR-confirmed SARS-CoV-2 infection or an uninfected control (not recorded which). The conserved cysteine and the conserved F or W are not part of the CDR3 here. Fields, in order: J gene, CDR3 length, V gene, CDR3 protein.

>TRBJ2-1|12|TRBV3-1
ASRLAGGPGEQF
>TRBJ2-3|12|TRBV5-1
ASASGGSTDTQY
>TRBJ2-5|13|TRBV5-1
ASSPSLEAQETQY
>TRBJ2-5|15|TRBV28
ASRGLGQREFGETQY
>TRBJ1-2|12|TRBV21-1
APRAGTYPVRYT
>TRBJ2-2|11|TRBV10-1
ASSEREAGELF
>TRBJ1-1|13|TRBV10-3
AIRPDRGQATEAF
>TRBJ1-4|12|TRBV5-8
ASSTGQGVEKLF
>TRBJ1-3|15|TRBV7-6
ASSPVGTAFSGNTIY
>TRBJ1-2|10|TRBV29-1
SGRGQDYGYT
>TRBJ2-3|10|TRBV7-2
ASSLNLDTQY
>TRBJ2-3|12|TRBV5-1
ASSVGRQTDTQY
>TRBJ1-1|13|TRBV15
ATSRFNRFNTEAF
>TRBJ1-1|13|TRBV4-2
ASSQEPGHPTEVF
>TRBJ2-7|14|TRBV4-1
ASSQVTGFESYEQY
>TRBJ2-7|14|TRBV19
ASAKRPAGDYYEQY
>TRBJ1-5|12|TRBV19
ASSLRDEAQPQH
>TRBJ1-1|12|TRBV29-1
SVQGRGRGTEAF
>TRBJ2-1|13|TRBV14
ASSQITGYYNEQF
>TRBJ1-5|13|TRBV7-9
ASSLGTGSNQPQH
>TRBJ1-5|13|TRBV7-9
ASSSIGGLNQPQH
>TRBJ2-3|14|TRBV29-1
SVDWAATTSTDTQY
>TRBJ2-1|12|TRBV12-3/TRBV12-4
ASSLNPAYNEQF